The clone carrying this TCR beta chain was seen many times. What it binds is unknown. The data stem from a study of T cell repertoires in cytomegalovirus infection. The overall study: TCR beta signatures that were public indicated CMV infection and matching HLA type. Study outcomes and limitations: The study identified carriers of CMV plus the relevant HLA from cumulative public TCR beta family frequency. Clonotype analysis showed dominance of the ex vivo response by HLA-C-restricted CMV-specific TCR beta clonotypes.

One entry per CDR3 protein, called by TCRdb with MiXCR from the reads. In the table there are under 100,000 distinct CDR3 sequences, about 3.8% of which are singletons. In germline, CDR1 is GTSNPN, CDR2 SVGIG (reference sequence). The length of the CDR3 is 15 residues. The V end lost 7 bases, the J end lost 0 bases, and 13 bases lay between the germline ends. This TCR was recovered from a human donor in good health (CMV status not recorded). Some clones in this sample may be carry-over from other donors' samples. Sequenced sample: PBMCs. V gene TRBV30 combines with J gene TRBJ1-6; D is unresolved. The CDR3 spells CASRRVSSYNSPLHF. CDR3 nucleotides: TGTGCCTCCCGGAGGGTGAGCTCCTATAATTCACCCCTCCACTTT.